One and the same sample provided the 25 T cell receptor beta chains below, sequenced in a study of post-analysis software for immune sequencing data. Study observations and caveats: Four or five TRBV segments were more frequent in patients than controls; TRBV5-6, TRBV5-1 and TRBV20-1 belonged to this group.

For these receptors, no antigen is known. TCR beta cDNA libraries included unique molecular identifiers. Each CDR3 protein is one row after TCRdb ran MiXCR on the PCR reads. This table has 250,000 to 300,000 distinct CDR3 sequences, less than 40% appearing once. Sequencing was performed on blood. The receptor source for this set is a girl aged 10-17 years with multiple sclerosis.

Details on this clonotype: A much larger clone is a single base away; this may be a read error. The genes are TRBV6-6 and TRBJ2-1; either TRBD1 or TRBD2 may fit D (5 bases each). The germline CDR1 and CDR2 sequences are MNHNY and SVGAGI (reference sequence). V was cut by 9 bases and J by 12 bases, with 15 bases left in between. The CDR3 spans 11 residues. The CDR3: CASKQGGGQFF. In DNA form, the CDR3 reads TGTGCCAGTAAGCAGGGTGGAGGGCAGTTCTTC.

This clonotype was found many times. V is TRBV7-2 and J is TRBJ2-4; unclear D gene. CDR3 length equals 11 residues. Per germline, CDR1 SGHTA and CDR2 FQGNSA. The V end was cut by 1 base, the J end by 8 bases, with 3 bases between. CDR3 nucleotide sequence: TGTGCCAGCAGCTTAGGTCACATTCAGTACTTC. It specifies CASSLGHIQYF.

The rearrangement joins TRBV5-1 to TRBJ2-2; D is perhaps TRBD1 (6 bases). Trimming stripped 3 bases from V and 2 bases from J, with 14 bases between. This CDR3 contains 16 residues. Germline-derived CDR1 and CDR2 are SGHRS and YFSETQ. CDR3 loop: CASSSGQRINTGELFF. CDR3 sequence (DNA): TGCGCCAGCAGCTCCGGACAGAGAATCAACACCGGGGAGCTGTTTTTT.

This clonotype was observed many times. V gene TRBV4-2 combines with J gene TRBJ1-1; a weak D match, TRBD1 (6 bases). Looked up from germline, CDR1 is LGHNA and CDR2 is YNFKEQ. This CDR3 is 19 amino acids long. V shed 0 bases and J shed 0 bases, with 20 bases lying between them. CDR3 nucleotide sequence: TGTGCCAGCAGCCAAGATTCTCGCCGCCAGGGGCGGGTGAACACTGAAGCTTTCTTT. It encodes CASSQDSRRQGRVNTEAFF.

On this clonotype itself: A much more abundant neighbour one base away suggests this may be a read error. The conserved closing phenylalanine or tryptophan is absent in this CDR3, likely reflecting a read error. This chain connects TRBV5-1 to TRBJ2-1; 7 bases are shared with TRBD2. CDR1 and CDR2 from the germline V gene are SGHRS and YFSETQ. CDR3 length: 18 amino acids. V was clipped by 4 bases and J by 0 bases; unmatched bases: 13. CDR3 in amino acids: CASSPRRASGSSYNEQFL. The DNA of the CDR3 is TGCGCCAGCAGCCCCAGAAGGGCTAGCGGAAGCTCCTACAATGAGCAGTTCTTA.

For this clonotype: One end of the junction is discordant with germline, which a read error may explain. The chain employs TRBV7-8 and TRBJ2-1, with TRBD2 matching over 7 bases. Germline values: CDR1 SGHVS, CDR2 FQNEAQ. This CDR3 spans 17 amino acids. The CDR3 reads CASSPARGGITHNVQFF. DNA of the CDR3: TGTGCCAGCAGCCCTGCCCGGGGAGGGATTACCCACAATGTGCAGTTCTTC.

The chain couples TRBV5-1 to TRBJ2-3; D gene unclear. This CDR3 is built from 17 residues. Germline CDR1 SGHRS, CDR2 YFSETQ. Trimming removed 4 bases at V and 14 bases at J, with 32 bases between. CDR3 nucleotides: TGCGCCAGCAGCCATGACGTTGGCGCCCTCCTCGAAGAAAAACTGTATTTT. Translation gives CASSHDVGALLEEKLYF.

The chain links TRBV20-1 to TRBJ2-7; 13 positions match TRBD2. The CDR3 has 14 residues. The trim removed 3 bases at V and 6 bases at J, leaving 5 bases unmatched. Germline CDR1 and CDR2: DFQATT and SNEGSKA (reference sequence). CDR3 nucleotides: TGCAGTGCTAGGCTCACTAGCGGGGGGGCCGAGCAGTACTTC. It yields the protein CSARLTSGGAEQYF.

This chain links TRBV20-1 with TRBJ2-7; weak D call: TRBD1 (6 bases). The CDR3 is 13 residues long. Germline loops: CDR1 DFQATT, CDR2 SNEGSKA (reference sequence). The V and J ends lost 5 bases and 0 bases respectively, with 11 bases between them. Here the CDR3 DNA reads TGCAGTGCTCCTGGACAGAGCTCCTACGAGCAGTACTTC. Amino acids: CSAPGQSSYEQYF.

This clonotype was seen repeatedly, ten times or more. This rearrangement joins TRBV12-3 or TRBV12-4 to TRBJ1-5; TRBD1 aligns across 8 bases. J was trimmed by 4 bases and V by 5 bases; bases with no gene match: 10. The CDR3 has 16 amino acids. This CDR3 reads CASSVATGAFNQPQHF. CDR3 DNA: TGTGCCAGCAGTGTGGCGACAGGGGCCTTTAATCAGCCCCAGCATTTT.

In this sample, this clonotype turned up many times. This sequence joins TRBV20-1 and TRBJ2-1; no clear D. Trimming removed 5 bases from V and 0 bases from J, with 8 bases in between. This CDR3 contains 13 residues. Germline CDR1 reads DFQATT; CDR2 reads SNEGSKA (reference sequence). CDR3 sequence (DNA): TGCAGTGCTGAGACCCTCTCCTACAATGAGCAGTTCTTC. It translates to CSAETLSYNEQFF.

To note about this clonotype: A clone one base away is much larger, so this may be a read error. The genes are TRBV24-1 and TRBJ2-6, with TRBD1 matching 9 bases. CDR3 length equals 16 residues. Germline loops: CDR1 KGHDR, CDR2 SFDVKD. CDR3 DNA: TGTACCACCAGTGACAGGACAGGGGCCGGGGCCAACGTCCTGACTTTC. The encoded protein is CTTSDRTGAGANVLTF.

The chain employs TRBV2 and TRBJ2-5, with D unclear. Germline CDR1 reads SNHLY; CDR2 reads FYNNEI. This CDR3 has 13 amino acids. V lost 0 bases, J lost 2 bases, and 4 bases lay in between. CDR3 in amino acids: CASSEASQETQYF. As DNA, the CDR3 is TGTGCCAGCAGTGAAGCATCTCAAGAGACCCAGTACTTC.

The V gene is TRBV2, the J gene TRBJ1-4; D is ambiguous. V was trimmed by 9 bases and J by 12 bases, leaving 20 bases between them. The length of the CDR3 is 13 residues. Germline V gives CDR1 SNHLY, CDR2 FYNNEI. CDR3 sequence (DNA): TGTGCCAGTCGGGAATCAGGTCCCCCGCAACTGTTTTTT. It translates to CASRESGPPQLFF.

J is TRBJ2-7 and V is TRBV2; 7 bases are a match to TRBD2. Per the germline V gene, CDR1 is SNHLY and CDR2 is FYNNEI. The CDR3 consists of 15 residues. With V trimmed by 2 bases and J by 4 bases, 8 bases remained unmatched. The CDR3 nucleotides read TGTGCCAGCAGTGAATGGCGGGAGAGACGATACGAGCAGTACTTC. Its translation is CASSEWRERRYEQYF.

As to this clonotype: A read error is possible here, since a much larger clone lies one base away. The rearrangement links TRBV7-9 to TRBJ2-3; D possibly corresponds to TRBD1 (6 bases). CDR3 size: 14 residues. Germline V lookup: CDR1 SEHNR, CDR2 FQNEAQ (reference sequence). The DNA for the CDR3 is TGTGCCAGCAGCCCCCCCCAGGGGCCAGATGCGCAGTATTTT. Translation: CASSPPQGPDAQYF.

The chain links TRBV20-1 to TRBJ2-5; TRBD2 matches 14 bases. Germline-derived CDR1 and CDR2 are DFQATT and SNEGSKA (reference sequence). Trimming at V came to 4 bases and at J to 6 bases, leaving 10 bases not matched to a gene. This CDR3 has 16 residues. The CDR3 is CSATRLAGGDSKTQYF. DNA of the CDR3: TGCAGTGCTACGAGACTAGCGGGAGGGGACTCGAAGACCCAGTACTTC.

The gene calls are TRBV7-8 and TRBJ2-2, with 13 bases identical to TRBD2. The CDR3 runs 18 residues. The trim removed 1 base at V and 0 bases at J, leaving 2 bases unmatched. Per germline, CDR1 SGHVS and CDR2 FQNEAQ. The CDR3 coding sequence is TGTGCCAGCAGCTTAGTACTAGCGGGGGGGGCGAACACCGGGGAGCTGTTTTTT. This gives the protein CASSLVLAGGANTGELFF.

The CDR3: CASSLQGIGEAFF. DNA of the CDR3: TGTGCCAGCAGTCTCCAGGGGATAGGTGAAGCTTTCTTT. The V and J genes are TRBV2 and TRBJ1-1; a possible D gene is TRBD1 (6 bases). Trimming left V 5 bases short and J 7 bases short, with 14 bases between. Germline V gene sequence: CDR1 SNHLY, CDR2 FYNNEI. This CDR3 has 13 amino acids.

The CDR3 sequence: CASSYPGSPFDGNTEAFF. Written as DNA, the CDR3 is TGTGCCAGCAGTTATCCTGGCAGCCCTTTCGATGGGAACACTGAAGCTTTCTTT. The rearrangement uses TRBV6-2 or TRBV6-3 and TRBJ1-1, with D unclear. The CDR3 is 18 residues long. The ends were cut back, 3 bases at V and 1 base at J, with 21 bases in the middle. Per germline, CDR1 MNHEY and CDR2 SVGEGT.

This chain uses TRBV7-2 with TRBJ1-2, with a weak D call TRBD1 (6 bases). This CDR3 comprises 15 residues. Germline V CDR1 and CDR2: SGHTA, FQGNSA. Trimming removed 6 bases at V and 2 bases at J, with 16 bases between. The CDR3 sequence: CASSYRTDSNYGYTF. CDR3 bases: TGTGCCAGCAGTTATAGGACAGACTCAAACTATGGCTACACCTTC.

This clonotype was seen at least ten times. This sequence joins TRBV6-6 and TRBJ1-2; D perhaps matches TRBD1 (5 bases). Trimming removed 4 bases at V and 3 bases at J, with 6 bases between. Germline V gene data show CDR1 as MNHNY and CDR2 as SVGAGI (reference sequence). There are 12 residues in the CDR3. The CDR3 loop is CASSWGDYGYTF. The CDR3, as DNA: TGTGCCAGCAGTTGGGGCGACTATGGCTACACCTTC.

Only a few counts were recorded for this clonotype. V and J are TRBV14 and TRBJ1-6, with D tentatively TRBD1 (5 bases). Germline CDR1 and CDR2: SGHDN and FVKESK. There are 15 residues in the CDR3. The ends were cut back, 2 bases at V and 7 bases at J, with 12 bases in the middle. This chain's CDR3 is CASSQTTGYNSPLHF. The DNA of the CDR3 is TGTGCCAGCAGCCAAACCACAGGTTACAATTCACCCCTCCACTTT.

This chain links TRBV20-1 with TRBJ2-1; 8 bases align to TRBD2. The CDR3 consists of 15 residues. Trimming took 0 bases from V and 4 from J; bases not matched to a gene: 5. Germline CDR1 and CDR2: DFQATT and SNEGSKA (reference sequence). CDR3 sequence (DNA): TGCAGTGCTAGAGATTTGCGGGAGGCTTACAATGAGCAGTTCTTC. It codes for CSARDLREAYNEQFF.

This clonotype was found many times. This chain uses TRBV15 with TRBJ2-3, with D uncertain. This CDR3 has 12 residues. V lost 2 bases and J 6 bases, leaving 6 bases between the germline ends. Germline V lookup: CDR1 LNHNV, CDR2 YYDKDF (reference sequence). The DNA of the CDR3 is TGTGCCACCAGCAGAAACGCGGATACGCAGTATTTT. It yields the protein CATSRNADTQYF.